The 9 T cell receptor beta chains in this list originate from one sample, sequenced in a study of CD8 T cells in Susac syndrome (dated by TCRdb to the late 2010s). The protocol used for the library was the immunoSEQ multiplex PCR assay. RNA was extracted using the RNeasy kit, and roughly 0.45 to 1 ug of the RNA was reverse transcribed with random hexamers. Clones were called with MiXCR by TCRdb after fastp trimmed the public reads at Q25, and only in-frame beta chains were retained. Each entry merges the rows of one CDR3 protein and shows their most common DNA and genes. The sample contains about 180,000 distinct CDR3 sequences, about 95% of them found a single time. In total, the top ten clones hold 0.15% to 0.2% of the sample. Sequencing used CD8+ T cells from PBMCs. The receptors come from a human donor with multiple sclerosis.

This clonotype was seen a single time. The chain carries TRBV27 and TRBJ2-4, with D tentatively TRBD1 or TRBD2 (7 bases each). This CDR3 region has 13 residues. From germline, CDR1 is MNHEY and CDR2 SMNVEV (reference sequence). V gave up 5 bases and J gave up 8 bases, with 13 bases separating them. CDR3 DNA sequence: TGTGCCAGCAGTCCACAGGGGAGGGACATTCAGTACTTC. Translating gives CASSPQGRDIQYF.

The gene calls are TRBV12-5 and TRBJ1-2; D is ambiguous. CDR1 and CDR2 from the germline V gene are LGHNT and FRNRAP. V was pared by 1 base and J by 0 bases, with 12 bases between. The CDR3 consists of 16 residues. In nucleotides, the CDR3 is TGTGCTAGTGGTTTGGACCCCGCGGCCGCTAACTATGGCTACACCTTC. Translating gives CASGLDPAAANYGYTF.

This rearrangement joins TRBV18 to TRBJ2-1; D is possibly TRBD1 or TRBD2 (6 bases each). From germline, CDR1 is KGHSH and CDR2 LQKENI. The CDR3 is 14 residues long. V lost 6 bases to trimming and J lost 5 bases, with 14 bases between them. The CDR3 protein is CASSAGEVNNEQFF. CDR3 coding DNA: TGTGCCAGCTCGGCAGGGGAGGTCAACAATGAGCAGTTCTTC.

This chain joins TRBV28 and TRBJ2-3; 7 nucleotides match TRBD1. From germline, CDR1 is MDHEN and CDR2 SYDVKM. The CDR3 spans 13 residues. V lost 5 bases, J lost 7 bases, and 6 bases stayed unmatched. CDR3 protein: CASSTGTAHTQYF. Here the CDR3 DNA reads TGTGCCAGCAGTACCGGGACAGCTCATACGCAGTATTTT.

The sample holds one count of this clonotype. This rearrangement joins TRBV2 to TRBJ1-2, with D perhaps TRBD1 (5 bases). Germline CDR1 and CDR2: SNHLY and FYNNEI. This CDR3 region has 13 residues. Trimming took off 1 base at V and 5 bases at J, with 8 bases between the two ends. The CDR3 DNA reads as TGTGCCAGCAGTGAAGGACAGCGGTATGGCTACACCTTC. Translated, it gives CASSEGQRYGYTF.

The chain joins TRBV20-1 to TRBJ2-7; D is unclear. Trimming stripped 1 base from V and 4 bases from J, with 14 bases between. The germline V gene has CDR1 DFQATT and CDR2 SNEGSKA (reference sequence). The CDR3 runs to 14 residues. The CDR3 loop reads CSARGSRHPYEQYF. The DNA for the CDR3 is TGCAGTGCTAGAGGATCCCGACACCCGTACGAGCAGTACTTC.

The chain employs TRBV12-3 or TRBV12-4 and TRBJ1-2; tentatively, D is TRBD1 (5 bases). Trimming took 5 bases from V and 6 from J, leaving 22 bases between them. The CDR3 totals 16 residues. CDR3: CASSPLAGMKLDGYTF. Written as DNA, the CDR3 is TGTGCCAGCAGTCCCCTAGCAGGGATGAAGTTGGATGGCTACACCTTC.

V gene TRBV20-1 combines with J gene TRBJ2-1, with a weak D call TRBD2 (7 bases). Trimming stripped 5 bases from V and 8 bases from J, with 19 bases between. The germline gives CDR1 DFQATT, CDR2 SNEGSKA (reference sequence). The CDR3 consists of 14 residues. The chain's CDR3 is CSAPGGRESHEQFF. Here the CDR3 DNA reads TGCAGTGCTCCCGGGGGGCGGGAGTCCCATGAGCAGTTCTTC.

This sequence joins TRBV3-1 and TRBJ1-2; tentatively, D is TRBD1 (5 bases). This CDR3 is built from 15 residues. V gave up 0 bases and J gave up 2 bases, with 10 bases separating them. Germline assignment: CDR1 LGHDT and CDR2 YNNKEL (reference sequence). The CDR3 protein is CASSQDETANYGYTF. The CDR3 coding sequence is TGTGCCAGCAGCCAAGATGAGACAGCAAACTATGGCTACACCTTC.